Listed here is a single TCR beta chain. This sample was taken from a study of blood T cell repertoires in COVID-19. Turning to the study itself: COVID-19 samples from acute and convalescent phases originated in the United States, Italy and Spain. Sample material is recorded as cDNA or gDNA derived from T cells, B-cell-depleted T cells, or PBMCs.

V trimming: 6 bases; J trimming: 8 bases; junction bases outside the gene matches: 8. Germline V gene data show CDR1 as LNHDA and CDR2 as SQIVND (reference sequence). This CDR3 region has 14 residues. Original processing methods: Reference gene primer amplification gave estimated nucleated cell counts. Clones were read by immunoSEQ multiplex PCR, and TCRdb kept only the in-frame ones, dropping some. V and J calls and clone size are those listed in that table; D and trimming were worked out from the DNA. This table has approximately 300,000 clones, about 85% appearing once. Sequences were obtained from peripheral blood. The sequence came from a woman aged 50 to 60 with active or convalescent COVID-19. The chain links TRBV19 to TRBJ2-1; 9 positions agree with TRBD2. CDR3 region: CASSPSGIVDEQFF. The CDR3 nucleotides are TGTGCCAGTAGCCCTAGCGGGATTGTCGATGAGCAGTTCTTC.